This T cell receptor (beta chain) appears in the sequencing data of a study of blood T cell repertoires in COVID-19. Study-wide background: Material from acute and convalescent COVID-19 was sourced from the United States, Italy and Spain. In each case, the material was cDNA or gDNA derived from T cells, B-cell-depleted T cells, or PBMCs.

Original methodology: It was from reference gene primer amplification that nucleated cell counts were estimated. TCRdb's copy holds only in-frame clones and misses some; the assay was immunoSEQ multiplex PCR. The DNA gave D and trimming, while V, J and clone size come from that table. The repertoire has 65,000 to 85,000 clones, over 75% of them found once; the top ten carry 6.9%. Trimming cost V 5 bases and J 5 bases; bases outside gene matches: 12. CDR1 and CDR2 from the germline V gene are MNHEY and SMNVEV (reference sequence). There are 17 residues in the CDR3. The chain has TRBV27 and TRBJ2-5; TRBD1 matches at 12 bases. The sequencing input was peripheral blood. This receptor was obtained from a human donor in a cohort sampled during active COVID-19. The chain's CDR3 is CASSVTGTGGDWETQYF. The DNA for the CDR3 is TGTGCCAGCAGTGTAACCGGGACAGGGGGCGATTGGGAGACCCAGTACTTC.